In its sample, the clone carrying this TCR beta chain was seen once. Measured with immunoSEQ multiplex PCR; TCRdb has only the in-frame clones, and not every one. This sample carries over 55,000 clones, about four fifths of them seen once, and the ten largest clones take under 35%. These data are taken from a study of blood T cell repertoires in COVID-19. Across the whole study: From T cells, B-cell-depleted T cells, or PBMCs came the material, which was cDNA or gDNA.

The CDR3 has 15 residues. Germline V CDR1 and CDR2: SGHAT, FQDESV (reference sequence). V lost 1 base, J lost 4 bases, and 6 bases stayed unmatched. The receptor comes from a human donor in a cohort sampled during active COVID-19. The sample was peripheral blood. The V and J genes are TRBV11-1 and TRBJ2-5; the match to TRBD1 covers 7 bases. CDR3 sequence reads: CASSLGGQVPETQYF. CDR3 sequence (DNA): TGTGCCAGCAGCTTAGGAGGACAGGTCCCAGAGACCCAGTACTTC.